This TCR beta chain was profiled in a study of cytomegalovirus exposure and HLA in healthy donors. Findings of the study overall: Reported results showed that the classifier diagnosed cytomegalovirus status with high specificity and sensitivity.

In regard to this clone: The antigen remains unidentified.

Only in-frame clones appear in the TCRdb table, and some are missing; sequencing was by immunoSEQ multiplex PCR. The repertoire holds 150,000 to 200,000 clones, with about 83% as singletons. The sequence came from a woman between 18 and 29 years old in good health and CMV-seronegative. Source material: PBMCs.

Here the CDR3 reads CASSPRSGRGGRDTEAFF. The CDR3 DNA reads as TGTGCCAGCTCACCCCGTTCGGGTCGCGGGGGCCGCGACACTGAAGCTTTCTTT. The rearrangement joins TRBV18 to TRBJ1-1, with a possible D match to TRBD1 (6 bases). Looked up from germline, CDR1 is KGHSH and CDR2 is LQKENI. Trimming shortened V by 3 bases and J by 3 bases, and 23 bases separated the two germline ends. This CDR3 is 18 amino acids long.